Only a few counts were recorded for the clone carrying this TCR beta chain. Its antigen is not identified. The data originate from a study of T-cell reconstitution after alpha-beta-depleted transplantation in children. Study-wide points: Newly made T cells mostly supplied T-cell counts and diversity one year after transplant. At around two months after transplant, the alpha-beta T cells were reportedly derived from several hundred expanded clones that came from non-depleted graft cells. Surviving recipient T cells and thymic progenitors produced the high day-60 TCRbeta diversity seen in some patients.

TCRbeta library preparation incorporated unique molecular identifiers. Using its own MiXCR run on the PCR reads, TCRdb lists one record per CDR3 protein. The sample lists a few hundred thousand distinct CDR3 sequences; roughly a quarter were seen once. Sequenced material: PBMCs, taken before TCRalphabeta/CD19-depleted stem cell transplant. The sequence was collected from a boy in the first two years of life with Wiskott-Aldrich syndrome, due to receive a stem cell transplant.

The CDR3 DNA is TGTGCCAGCAGCTTAGCCGTCGGTGGAAAACTGTTTTTT. This encodes CASSLAVGGKLFF. The V gene is TRBV7-8, the J gene TRBJ1-4, with unresolved D. Per germline, CDR1 SGHVS and CDR2 FQNEAQ. This CDR3 is 13 amino acids long. Trimming stripped 0 bases from V and 10 bases from J, with 9 bases between.